These 5 T cell receptor beta chains were all obtained from the same sample, sequenced in a study of blood T cell repertoires in COVID-19. Profiled with immunoSEQ multiplex PCR; TCRdb holds only in-frame clones, not every one. Among fewer than 400,000 clones listed, just under 90% were seen once. The sequenced sample consisted of PBMCs or T cells enriched from blood (not recorded which). The source of these receptors is a woman in her fifties or sixties who had recovered from COVID-19.

The rearrangement joins TRBV6-4 to TRBJ2-2; D possibly corresponds to TRBD2 (7 bases). Trimming took off 2 bases at V and 3 bases at J, with 13 bases between the two ends. Per germline, CDR1 MRHNA and CDR2 SNTAGT. The CDR3 has 16 amino acids. CDR3 region: CASSDRLAGDTGELFF. In DNA, the CDR3 is TGTGCCAGCAGTGACCGACTAGCAGGGGACACCGGGGAGCTGTTTTTT.

The J gene is TRBJ2-3, the V gene TRBV4-2; 12 bases fit TRBD2. Germline V gene lookup returns CDR1 LGHNA and CDR2 YNFKEQ. V dropped 2 bases and J dropped 5; count of bases not matched to a gene: 8. This CDR3 comprises 17 residues. In DNA form, the CDR3 reads TGTGCCAGCAGCCAAATAGCTAGCGGGGGGGCCAGAGATACGCAGTATTTT. This gives the protein CASSQIASGGARDTQYF.

The chain has TRBV4-1 and TRBJ1-3; no clear D. The CDR3 covers 16 residues. Germline-derived CDR1 and CDR2 are MGHRA and YSYEKL. Trimming removed 1 base from V and 3 bases from J, with 13 bases in between. The CDR3 sequence: CASSQVMGAVGNTIYF. The CDR3 DNA is TGCGCCAGCAGCCAAGTGATGGGAGCCGTTGGAAACACCATATATTTT.

The chain has TRBV6-2 or TRBV6-3 and TRBJ2-7; D remains ambiguous. This CDR3 contains 12 residues. CDR1 and CDR2 (germline): MNHEY, SVGEGT. V was cut by 5 bases and J by 6 bases, with 11 bases left in between. The CDR3 nucleotides read TGTGCCAGCAGTAGTGTCGAGCTCGAGCAGTACTTC. It codes for CASSSVELEQYF.

The CDR3 coding sequence is TGTGCCTGGGGTACCGGGAATCAGCCCCAGCATTTT. This gives the protein CAWGTGNQPQHF. This chain joins TRBV30 and TRBJ1-5; D gene ambiguous. CDR1 GTSNPN and CDR2 SVGIG come from the germline V gene (reference sequence). CDR3 length: 12 residues. V was clipped by 5 bases and J by 4 bases, with 9 bases between them.